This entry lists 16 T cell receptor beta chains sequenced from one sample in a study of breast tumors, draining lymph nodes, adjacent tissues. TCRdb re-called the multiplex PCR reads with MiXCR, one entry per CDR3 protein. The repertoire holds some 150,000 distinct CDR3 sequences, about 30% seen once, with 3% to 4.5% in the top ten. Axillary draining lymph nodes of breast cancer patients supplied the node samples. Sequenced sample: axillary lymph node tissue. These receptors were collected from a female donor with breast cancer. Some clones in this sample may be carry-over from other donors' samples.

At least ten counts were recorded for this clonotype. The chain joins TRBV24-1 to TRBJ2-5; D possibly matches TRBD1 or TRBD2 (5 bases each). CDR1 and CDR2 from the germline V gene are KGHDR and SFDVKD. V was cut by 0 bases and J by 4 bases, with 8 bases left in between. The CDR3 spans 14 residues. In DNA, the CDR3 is TGTGCCACCAGTGATTTGGAGGGGAGAGAGACCCAGTACTTC. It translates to CATSDLEGRETQYF.

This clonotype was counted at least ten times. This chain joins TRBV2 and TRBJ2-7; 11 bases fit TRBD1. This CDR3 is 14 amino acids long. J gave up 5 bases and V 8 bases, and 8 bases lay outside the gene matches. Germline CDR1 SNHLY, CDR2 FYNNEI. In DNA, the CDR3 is TGTGCCAGCCCCTCCGGGACAGGGGGACACGAGCAGTACTTC. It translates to CASPSGTGGHEQYF. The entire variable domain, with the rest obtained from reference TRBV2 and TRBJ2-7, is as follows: EPEVTQTPSHQVTQMGQEVILRCVPISNHLYFYWYRQILGQKVEFLVSFYNNEISEKSEIFDDQFSVERPDGSNFTLKIRSTKLEDSAMYFCASPSGTGGHEQYFGPGTRLTVT.

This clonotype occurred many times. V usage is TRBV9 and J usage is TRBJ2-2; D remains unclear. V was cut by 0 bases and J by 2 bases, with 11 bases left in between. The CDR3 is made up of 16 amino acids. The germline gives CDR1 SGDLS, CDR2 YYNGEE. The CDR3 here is CASSVAAELNTGELFF. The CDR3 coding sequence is TGTGCCAGCAGCGTAGCGGCAGAGTTAAACACCGGGGAGCTGTTTTTT.

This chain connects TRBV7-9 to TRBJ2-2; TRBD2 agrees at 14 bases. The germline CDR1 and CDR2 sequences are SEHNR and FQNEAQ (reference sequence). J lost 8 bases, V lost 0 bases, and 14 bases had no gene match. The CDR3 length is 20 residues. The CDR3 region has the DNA TGTGCCAGCAGCTTAGCGACCCTTCCCGGACTAGCGGGAGGAGTGGGGGAGCTGTTTTTT. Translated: CASSLATLPGLAGGVGELFF.

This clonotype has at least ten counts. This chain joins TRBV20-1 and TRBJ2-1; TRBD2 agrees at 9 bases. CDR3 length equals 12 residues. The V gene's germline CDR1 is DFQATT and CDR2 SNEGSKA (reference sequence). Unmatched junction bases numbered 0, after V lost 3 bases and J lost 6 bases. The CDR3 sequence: CSARGLANEQFF. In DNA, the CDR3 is TGCAGTGCTAGGGGACTAGCCAATGAGCAGTTCTTC.

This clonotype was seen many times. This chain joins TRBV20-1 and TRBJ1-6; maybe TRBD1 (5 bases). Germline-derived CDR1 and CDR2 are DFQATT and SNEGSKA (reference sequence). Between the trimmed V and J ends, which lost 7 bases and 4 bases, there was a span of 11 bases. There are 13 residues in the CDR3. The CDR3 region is CSVRGQYNSPLHF. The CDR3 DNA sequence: TGCAGTGTGAGGGGCCAATATAATTCACCCCTCCACTTT.

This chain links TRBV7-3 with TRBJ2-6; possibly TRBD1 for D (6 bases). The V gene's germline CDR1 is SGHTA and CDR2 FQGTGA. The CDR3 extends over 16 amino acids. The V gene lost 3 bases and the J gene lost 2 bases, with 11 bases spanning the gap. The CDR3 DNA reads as TGTGCCAGCAGCTTCTCAAACAGGGCTGGGGCCAACGTCCTGACTTTC. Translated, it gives CASSFSNRAGANVLTF.

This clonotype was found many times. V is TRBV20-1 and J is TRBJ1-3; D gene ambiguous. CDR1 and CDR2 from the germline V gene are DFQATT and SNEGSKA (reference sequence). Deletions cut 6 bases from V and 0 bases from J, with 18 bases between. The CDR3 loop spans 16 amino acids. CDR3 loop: CSATSPLGDSGNTIYF. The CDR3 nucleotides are TGCAGTGCCACATCTCCCCTCGGGGACTCTGGAAACACCATATATTTT.

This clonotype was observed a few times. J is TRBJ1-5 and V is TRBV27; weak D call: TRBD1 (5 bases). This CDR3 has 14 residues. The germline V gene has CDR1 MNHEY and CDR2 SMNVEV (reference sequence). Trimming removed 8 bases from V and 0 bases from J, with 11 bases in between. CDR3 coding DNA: TGTGCCAGCGGATCAGGGTTTAGCAATCAGCCCCAGCATTTT. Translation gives CASGSGFSNQPQHF.

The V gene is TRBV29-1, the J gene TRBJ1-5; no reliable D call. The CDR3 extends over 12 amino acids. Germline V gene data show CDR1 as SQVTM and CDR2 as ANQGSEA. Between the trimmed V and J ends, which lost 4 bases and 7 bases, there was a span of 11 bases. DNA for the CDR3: TGCAGCGTTGGGGATGGTGGGCAGCCCCAGCATTTT. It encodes CSVGDGGQPQHF.

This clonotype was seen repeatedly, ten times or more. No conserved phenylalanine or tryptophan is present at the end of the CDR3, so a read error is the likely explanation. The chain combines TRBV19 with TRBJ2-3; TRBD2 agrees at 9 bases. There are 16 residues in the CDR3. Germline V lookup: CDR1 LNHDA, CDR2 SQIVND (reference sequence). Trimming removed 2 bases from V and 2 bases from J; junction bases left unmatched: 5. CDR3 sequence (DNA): TGTGCCAGTAGTATAAGGGCTAGCGGGAACACAGATACGCAGTATCTT. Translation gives CASSIRASGNTDTQYL.

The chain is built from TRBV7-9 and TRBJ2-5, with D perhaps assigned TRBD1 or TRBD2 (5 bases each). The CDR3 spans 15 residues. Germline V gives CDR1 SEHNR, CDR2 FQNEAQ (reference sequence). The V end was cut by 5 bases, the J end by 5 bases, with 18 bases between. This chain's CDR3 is CASSTDSGLGETQYF. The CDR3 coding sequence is TGTGCCAGCAGCACGGACTCAGGGTTGGGGGAGACCCAGTACTTC.

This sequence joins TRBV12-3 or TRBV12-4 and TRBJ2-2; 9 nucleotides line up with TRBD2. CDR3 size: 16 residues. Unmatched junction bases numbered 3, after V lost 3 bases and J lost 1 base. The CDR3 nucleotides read TGTGCCAGCAGTTTCCTAGCGGGGCTGAACACCGGGGAGCTGTTTTTT. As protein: CASSFLAGLNTGELFF.

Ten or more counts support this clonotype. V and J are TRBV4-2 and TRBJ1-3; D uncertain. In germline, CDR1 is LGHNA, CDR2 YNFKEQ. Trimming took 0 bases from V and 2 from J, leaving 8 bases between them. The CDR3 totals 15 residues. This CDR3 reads CASSQDGSAGNTIYF. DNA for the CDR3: TGTGCCAGCAGCCAAGACGGGTCTGCTGGAAACACCATATATTTT.

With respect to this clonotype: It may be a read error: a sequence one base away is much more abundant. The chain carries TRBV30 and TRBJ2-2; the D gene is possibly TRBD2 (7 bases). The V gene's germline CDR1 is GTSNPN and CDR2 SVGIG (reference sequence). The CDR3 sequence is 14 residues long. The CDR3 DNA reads TGTGTCTGGAGGGGGGGCCTGAGGGGGTGGGAGCTGTTTTTT. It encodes CVWRGGLRGWELFF.

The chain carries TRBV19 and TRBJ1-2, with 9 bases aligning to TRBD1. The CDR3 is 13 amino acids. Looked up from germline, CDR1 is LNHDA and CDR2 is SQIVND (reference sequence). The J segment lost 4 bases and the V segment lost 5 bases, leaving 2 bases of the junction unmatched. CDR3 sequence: CASSAGQGYGYTF. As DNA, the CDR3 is TGTGCCAGTAGTGCGGGACAGGGCTATGGCTACACCTTC.